This T cell receptor beta chain emerged from a study of cytomegalovirus exposure and HLA in healthy donors. Both 60 Vbeta primers and 13 Jbeta primers went into the PCR. Clones were read by immunoSEQ multiplex PCR, and TCRdb kept only the in-frame ones, dropping some. The sample has some 29,000 clones, 35% to 55% seen once. This clone was seen just once. Its antigen is still unknown. This CDR3 spans 18 amino acids. The V gene end was trimmed by 4 bases and the J gene end by 1 base; junction bases not matched to a gene: 13. Germline assignment: CDR1 SGDLS and CDR2 YYNGEE. Study-level findings and limits: With DRB1 most and HLA-C fewest, TCR association rates differed between HLA loci in a later analysis.

The chain couples TRBV9 to TRBJ2-3; 9 positions agree with TRBD2. Input material: PBMCs. This TCR was recovered from a woman aged 50 to 60 in good health and CMV-seronegative. CDR3 nucleotide sequence: TGTGCCAGCAGCCCCCCTTGGGTGACTAGCGGTCGCACAGATACGCAGTATTTT. This codes for CASSPPWVTSGRTDTQYF.